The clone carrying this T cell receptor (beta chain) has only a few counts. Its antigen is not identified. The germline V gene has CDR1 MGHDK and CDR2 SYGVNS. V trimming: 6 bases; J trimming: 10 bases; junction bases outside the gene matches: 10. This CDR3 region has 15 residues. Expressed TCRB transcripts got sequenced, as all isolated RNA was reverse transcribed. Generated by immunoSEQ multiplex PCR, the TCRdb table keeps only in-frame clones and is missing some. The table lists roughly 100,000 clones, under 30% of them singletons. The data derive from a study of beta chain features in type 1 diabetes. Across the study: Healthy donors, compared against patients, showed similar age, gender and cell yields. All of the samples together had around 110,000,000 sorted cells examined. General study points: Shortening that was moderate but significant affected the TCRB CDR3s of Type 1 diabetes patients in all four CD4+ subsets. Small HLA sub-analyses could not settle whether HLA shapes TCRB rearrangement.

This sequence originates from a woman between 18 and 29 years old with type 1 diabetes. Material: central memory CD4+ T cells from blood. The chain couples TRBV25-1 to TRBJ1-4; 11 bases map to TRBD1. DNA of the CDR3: TGTGCCAGCAGCATCCCAAGGACAGGGGGCTTAAAACTGTTTTTT. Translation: CASSIPRTGGLKLFF.